These 25 T cell receptor beta chains originate from one sample sequenced in a study of blood T cell repertoires in COVID-19. TCRdb's copy holds only in-frame clones and misses some; the assay was immunoSEQ multiplex PCR. The data show 95,000 to 120,000 clones, roughly 85% seen once. The specimen was peripheral blood. These receptors were collected from a man between 40 and 49 years old with acute or convalescent COVID-19.

The chain combines TRBV12-3 or TRBV12-4 with TRBJ2-7, with a tentative D call TRBD2 (5 bases). CDR3 length equals 11 residues. V lost 8 bases, J lost 7 bases, and 12 bases lay in between. CDR3 amino acids: CASGLAWEQYF. Here the CDR3 DNA reads TGTGCCAGCGGACTGGCGTGGGAGCAGTACTTC.

A few counts support this clone. The chain recombines TRBV14 with TRBJ1-1; TRBD1 matches 7 bases. The V and J ends lost 4 bases and 3 bases, in that order; junction bases with no gene match: 11. The CDR3 is 16 amino acids. The germline gives CDR1 SGHDN, CDR2 FVKESK. The CDR3 nucleotides are TGTGCCAGCAGCCTAACCGGCGACAGGGCGGACACTGAAGCTTTCTTT. Protein: CASSLTGDRADTEAFF.

This chain connects TRBV30 to TRBJ1-1, with TRBD1 matching 7 bases. The CDR3 extends over 18 amino acids. Germline V lookup: CDR1 GTSNPN, CDR2 SVGIG (reference sequence). The ends lost 2 bases at V and 1 base at J; junction bases unmatched: 16. In DNA form, the CDR3 reads TGTGCCTGGAGTCCTCTTAGGGGATTTACAGGGGAGAACACTGAAGCTTTCTTT. It specifies CAWSPLRGFTGENTEAFF.

The rearrangement joins TRBV9 to TRBJ1-3; TRBD1 matches 8 bases. J gave up 4 bases and V 4 bases, and 7 bases lay outside the gene matches. Germline assignment: CDR1 SGDLS and CDR2 YYNGEE. This CDR3 is built from 15 residues. For the CDR3, the DNA is TGTGCCAGCAGCCCCTCGACAGGGGTCGGAAACACCATATATTTT. This sequence encodes CASSPSTGVGNTIYF.

The V call is TRBV3-1 (or the pseudogene TRBV3-2), the J call TRBJ1-2; 12 nucleotides agree with TRBD1. The CDR3 is made up of 15 amino acids. From germline, CDR1 is LGHDT and CDR2 YNNKEL (reference sequence). J lost 7 bases, V lost 4 bases, and 7 bases had no gene match. The CDR3 DNA reads TGTGCCAGCAGCCGAGGGACAGGGGGCGCGGGTGGCTACACCTTC. Protein sequence: CASSRGTGGAGGYTF.

The CDR3, as DNA: TGTGCCAGCAGCTCATTTACTAGCGGGGGATTCGACACAGATACGCAGTATTTT. Translated, it gives CASSSFTSGGFDTDTQYF. The V gene is TRBV7-9, the J gene TRBJ2-3; 11 bases agree with TRBD2. Germline-derived CDR1 and CDR2 are SEHNR and FQNEAQ (reference sequence). Trimming took 4 bases from V and 2 from J; bases not matched to a gene: 11. The CDR3 is 18 amino acids. Full variable domain (remainder filled in from reference TRBV7-9 and TRBJ2-3): DTGVSQNPRHKITKRGQNVTFRCDPISEHNRLYWYRQTLGQGPEFLTYFQNEAQLEKSRLLSDRFSAERPKGSFSTLEIQRTEQGDSAMYLCASSSFTSGGFDTDTQYFGPGTRLTVL.

The chain joins TRBV20-1 to TRBJ2-1; 9 bases map to TRBD2. Germline CDR1 and CDR2: DFQATT and SNEGSKA (reference sequence). The CDR3 spans 15 residues. Trimming at V came to 3 bases and at J to 7 bases, leaving 10 bases not matched to a gene. In nucleotides, the CDR3 is TGCAGTGCTAGTCCCCTAGCGGGGAGGGGGAATGAGCAGTTCTTC. Protein: CSASPLAGRGNEQFF.

In its sample, this clone was seen once. V gene TRBV2 combines with J gene TRBJ2-5, with 13 bases lining up with TRBD2. The germline V gene encodes CDR1 SNHLY and CDR2 FYNNEI. The length of the CDR3 is 14 residues. The V segment lost 6 bases and the J segment 3 bases; nucleotides outside the gene matches: 1. The CDR3 reads CASSGLAGEETQYF. Here the CDR3 DNA reads TGTGCCAGCAGCGGACTAGCGGGGGAAGAGACCCAGTACTTC.

The V and J genes are TRBV6-6 and TRBJ2-3, with TRBD2 matching 8 bases. There are 15 residues in the CDR3. Germline-derived CDR1 and CDR2 are MNHNY and SVGAGI (reference sequence). V gave up 6 bases and J gave up 2 bases; unmatched junction bases: 7. CDR3 protein: CASSATSVYTDTQYF. Written as DNA, the CDR3 is TGTGCCAGCAGCGCGACTAGCGTATACACAGATACGCAGTATTTT.

V and J are TRBV19 and TRBJ1-2; 8 nucleotides match TRBD1. This CDR3 contains 17 residues. The V gene end was trimmed by 1 base and the J gene end by 6 bases; junction bases not matched to a gene: 13. From germline, CDR1 is LNHDA and CDR2 SQIVND (reference sequence). The CDR3, as DNA: TGTGCCAGTAGTATAGCCGGGGGGACAGGCGGAAAGGATGGCTACACCTTC. Translation gives CASSIAGGTGGKDGYTF.

With regard to this clone: One junction end does not reproduce the germline sequence, and a read error may be involved. The chain has TRBV30 and TRBJ2-1; 8 bases align to TRBD2. This CDR3 has 14 residues. Germline-derived CDR1 and CDR2 are GTSNPN and SVGIG (reference sequence). The CDR3 sequence is CAWSAGLGSRGGVF. The CDR3 DNA is TGTGCCTGGAGTGCTGGACTAGGGTCCCGGGGGGGGGTCTTC.

This clone was observed a handful of times. CDR3 protein: CASSERGARNTEAFF. The CDR3 region has the DNA TGTGCCAGCAGTGAACGGGGGGCTAGGAACACTGAAGCTTTCTTT. The rearrangement joins TRBV25-1 to TRBJ1-1; weak D call: TRBD1 (6 bases). Germline V CDR1 and CDR2: MGHDK, SYGVNS. Trimming stripped 2 bases from V and 1 base from J, with 11 bases between. There are 15 residues in the CDR3.

The chain is built from TRBV7-8 and TRBJ2-3; 7 bases are shared with TRBD2. Losses at the gene ends were 1 base for V and 0 bases for J; bases not matched to a gene: 7. CDR1 is SGHVS, CDR2 FQNEAQ, per germline. This CDR3 comprises 17 residues. The CDR3: CASSLGRGGGSTDTQYF. The CDR3 DNA reads as TGTGCCAGCAGCTTAGGGAGGGGCGGGGGTAGCACAGATACGCAGTATTTT.

The CDR3 reads CATSRDRGGLGNEQFF. DNA for the CDR3: TGTGCCACCAGCAGAGATCGCGGGGGGCTCGGCAATGAGCAGTTCTTC. The chain combines TRBV15 with TRBJ2-1, with TRBD2 matching 8 bases. Germline V lookup: CDR1 LNHNV, CDR2 YYDKDF (reference sequence). J gave up 6 bases and V 0 bases, and 7 bases lay outside the gene matches. The CDR3 totals 16 residues. The complete variable domain, with remaining parts taken from reference TRBV15 and TRBJ2-1, reads DAMVIQNPRYQVTQFGKPVTLSCSQTLNHNVMYWYQQKSSQAPKLLFHYYDKDFNNEADTPDNFQSRRPNTSFCFLDIRSPGLGDTAMYLCATSRDRGGLGNEQFFGPGTRLTVL.

This clone turned up a few times. At one end the junction does not follow the germline gene, possibly because of a read error. The genes are TRBV18 and TRBJ1-4; D is possibly TRBD1 (6 bases). Germline V lookup: CDR1 KGHSH, CDR2 LQKENI. The CDR3 runs to 16 residues. In DNA form, the CDR3 reads TGTGCCAGCTCACCACCGGGGACACGAAGGGGTGAAAACCTGTTTTTT. Protein: CASSPPGTRRGENLFF.

The rearrangement uses TRBV5-5 and TRBJ2-7; 12 positions agree with TRBD2. The CDR3 contains 15 residues. The germline CDR1 and CDR2 sequences are SGHKS and YYEKEE (reference sequence). The ends lost 2 bases at V and 4 bases at J; junction bases unmatched: 4. The DNA for the CDR3 is TGTGCCAGCAGCTTACTAGCGGGGGGTATTTACGAGCAGTACTTC. Translated: CASSLLAGGIYEQYF.

V and J are TRBV3-1 (or the pseudogene TRBV3-2) and TRBJ2-7; 10 nucleotides align to TRBD2. The CDR3 runs to 16 residues. Germline CDR1 LGHDT, CDR2 YNNKEL (reference sequence). The J segment lost 0 bases and the V segment lost 4 bases, leaving 6 bases of the junction unmatched. The CDR3 spells CASSPQSGGASYEQYF. Written as DNA, the CDR3 is TGTGCCAGCAGCCCGCAAAGCGGGGGGGCCTCCTACGAGCAGTACTTC.

The rearrangement uses TRBV12-3 or TRBV12-4 and TRBJ2-7, with D possibly TRBD1 on 6 matching bases. V was clipped by 8 bases and J by 3 bases, with 8 bases between them. The CDR3 consists of 11 residues. CDR3 nucleotide sequence: TGTGCCAGCCGAGGGGGCTACGAGCAGTACTTC. Translating it yields CASRGGYEQYF.

The V gene is TRBV3-1 (or the pseudogene TRBV3-2), the J gene TRBJ2-2; 10 nucleotides agree with TRBD1. The junction had 0 bases not matched to a gene; V was cut back by 6 bases and J by 5 bases. Per the germline V gene, CDR1 is LGHDT and CDR2 is YNNKEL (reference sequence). The CDR3 totals 13 residues. CDR3 in DNA: TGTGCCAGCAGGGGACAGGGGACCGGGGAGCTGTTTTTT. It yields the protein CASRGQGTGELFF.

V is TRBV2 and J is TRBJ1-2; weak D call: TRBD1 (5 bases). The germline gives CDR1 SNHLY, CDR2 FYNNEI. The CDR3 has 15 amino acids. The germline V and J ends were trimmed by 1 base and 4 bases, with 13 bases remaining between them. CDR3 nucleotides: TGTGCCAGCAGTGAAGTAGGTAGGACACTCTATGGCTACACCTTC. Protein product: CASSEVGRTLYGYTF.

This chain connects TRBV10-3 to TRBJ1-1; the match to TRBD1 covers 9 bases. This CDR3 region has 16 residues. Trimming at V came to 10 bases and at J to 1 base, leaving 13 bases not matched to a gene. Germline CDR1 reads ENHRY; CDR2 reads SYGVKD. This chain's CDR3 is CASMGREGQGNTEAFF. DNA for the CDR3: TGTGCCAGCATGGGCCGAGAGGGACAGGGGAACACTGAAGCTTTCTTT.

V gene TRBV5-1 combines with J gene TRBJ2-7; 7 nucleotides align to TRBD1. After removal of 5 bases from V and 9 bases from J, the junction contained 8 bases not matched to a gene. The CDR3 consists of 12 residues. Germline V gene sequence: CDR1 SGHRS, CDR2 YFSETQ. CDR3 sequence reads: CASRDYRGGQYF. As DNA, the CDR3 is TGCGCCAGCAGGGATTACAGGGGCGGGCAGTACTTC.

The CDR3 bases are TGTGCCAGCAGTGGTACTACAGGGAATCGCAATCAGCCCCAGCATTTT. This translates into CASSGTTGNRNQPQHF. The rearrangement uses TRBV6-1 and TRBJ1-5; D may be TRBD1 (6 bases). Germline lookup yields CDR1 MNHNS and CDR2 SASEGT. The CDR3 spans 16 residues. V lost 4 bases, J lost 2 bases, and 15 bases lay in between.

J is TRBJ2-5 and V is TRBV3-1 (or the pseudogene TRBV3-2); TRBD1 might be the D (5 bases). The ends were cut back, 5 bases at V and 5 bases at J, with 15 bases in the middle. The germline CDR1 and CDR2 sequences are LGHDT and YNNKEL (reference sequence). The CDR3 runs 14 residues. The CDR3, as DNA: TGTGCCAGCAGCAGCCAGGGTTTGGGGGAGACCCAGTACTTC. Its translation is CASSSQGLGETQYF.

This chain connects TRBV7-2 to TRBJ2-3; possible D gene TRBD1, 5 bases. Germline V CDR1 and CDR2: SGHTA, FQGNSA. The CDR3 sequence is 13 residues long. Trimming stripped 5 bases from V and 4 bases from J, with 10 bases between. CDR3 protein: CASSAQQADTQYF. The CDR3 coding sequence is TGTGCCAGCAGCGCTCAACAGGCAGATACGCAGTATTTT.